This T cell receptor (beta chain) was sequenced in a study of graft-versus-host responses after intestinal transplantation. Study context: Recipients had multivisceral, liver-intestinal, or isolated intestinal transplants.

Notes on this clone: Antigen unknown.

There are 11 residues in the CDR3. V lost 6 bases and J lost 9, with 12 bases in between. Germline V gene data show CDR1 as SQVTM and CDR2 as ANQGSEA. Regarding the study as a whole: GvH clones appeared in recipient marrow, some first in ileum or blood. Researchers found peak circulating GvH clone levels linked to early post-transplant HvG declines.

The assay was immunoSEQ multiplex PCR, and TCRdb's table has in-frame clones only and misses some. Found here are around 71,000 clones, approximately 94% of them singletons; the top ten hold around 0.54%. The sequence was obtained from a human donor who received an intestinal transplant. This rearrangement joins TRBV29-1 to TRBJ2-1; D is perhaps TRBD1 (6 bases). The sequenced sample was unstimulated CD8+ T cells sorted from spleen or lymph node cells, obtained before intestinal transplant. The CDR3, as DNA: TGCAGCGTCCAGGAGGACAGTGAGCAGTTCTTC. This codes for CSVQEDSEQFF.